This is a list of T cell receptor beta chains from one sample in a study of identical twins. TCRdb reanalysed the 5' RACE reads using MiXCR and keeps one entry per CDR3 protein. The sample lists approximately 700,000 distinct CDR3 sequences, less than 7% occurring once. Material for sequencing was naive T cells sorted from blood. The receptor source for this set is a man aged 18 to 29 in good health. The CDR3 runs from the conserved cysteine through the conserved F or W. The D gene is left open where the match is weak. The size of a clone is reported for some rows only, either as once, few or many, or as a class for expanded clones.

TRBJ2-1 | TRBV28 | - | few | CASSSADYNEQFF | TGTGCCAGCAGTTCAGCGGACTACAATGAGCAGTTCTTC
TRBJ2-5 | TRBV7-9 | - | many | CASSLGLKVETQYF | TGTGCCAGCAGCTTAGGTCTCAAGGTAGAGACCCAGTACTTC
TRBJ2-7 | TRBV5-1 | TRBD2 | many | CASRPWTSGTPEQYF | TGCGCCAGCAGACCTTGGACTAGCGGGACTCCCGAGCAGTACTTC
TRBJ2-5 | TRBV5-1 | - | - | CASSLATGAWRETQYF | TGCGCCAGCAGCTTGGCCACCGGGGCTTGGAGGGAGACCCAGTACTTC
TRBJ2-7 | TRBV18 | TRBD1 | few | CASAQGQGNYEQYF | TGTGCCAGCGCCCAGGGACAGGGGAACTACGAGCAGTACTTC
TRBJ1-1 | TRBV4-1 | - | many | CASSQVAANTEAFF | TGCGCCAGCAGCCAAGTGGCCGCCAACACTGAAGCTTTCTTT
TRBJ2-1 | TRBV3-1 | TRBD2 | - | CASSHVTGTTRNEQFF | TGTGCCAGCAGCCATGTGACCGGGACTACGCGCAATGAGCAGTTCTTC
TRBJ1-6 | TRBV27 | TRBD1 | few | CASSLLVQGARGSPLHF | TGTGCCAGCAGTTTACTCGTACAGGGGGCGCGTGGTTCACCCCTCCACTTT
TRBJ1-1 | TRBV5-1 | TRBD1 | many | CASSPSGQGFEAFF | TGCGCCAGCAGCCCATCGGGACAGGGGTTTGAAGCTTTCTTT
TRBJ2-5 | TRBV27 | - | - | CASSPLLQEEYGTQYF | TGTGCCAGCAGTCCCCTCCTACAGGAGGAGTATGGGACCCAGTACTTC
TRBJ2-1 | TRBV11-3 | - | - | CASSPFGAGVVNEQFF | TGTGCCAGCAGCCCCTTTGGGGCAGGGGTTGTAAATGAGCAGTTCTTC
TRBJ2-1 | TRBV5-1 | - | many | CASSPGQGSAGGEQFF | TGCGCCAGCAGTCCTGGACAGGGTTCGGCGGGGGGTGAGCAGTTCTTC
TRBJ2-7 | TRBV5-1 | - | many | CASSSSIAYEQYF | TGCGCCAGCAGCTCATCGATCGCCTACGAGCAGTACTTC
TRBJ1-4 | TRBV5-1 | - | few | CASSLAGPTNEKLFF | TGCGCCAGCAGCTTGGCTGGACCAACTAATGAAAAACTGTTTTTT
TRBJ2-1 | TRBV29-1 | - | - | CSLRGLANNEQFF | TGCAGCCTTCGGGGGCTAGCGAACAATGAGCAGTTCTTC